This section outlines one TCR beta chain sequence together with its context. Its specificity is not known. This sample is part of a study of shared clonotypes between healthy human individuals. Whole-study results and caveats: A reduction in generation probabilities was seen for non-shared clonotypes relative to those shared by all four donors.

Method: immunoSEQ multiplex PCR; TCRdb's copy keeps in-frame clones and lacks some. This sample carries about 1.5 million clones, roughly 96% of them seen once, and the ten largest clones take more than 0.9%. The germline CDR1 and CDR2 sequences are SNHLY and FYNNEI. The CDR3 spans 14 residues. The V and J ends lost 3 bases and 4 bases respectively, with 12 bases between them. The source material was naive CD4+ T cells sorted from blood. Noted subset: CD45RA+ positively selected. This receptor was identified in a man aged 30 to 45 in good health. The chain uses TRBV2 and TRBJ1-1; D remains unclear. CDR3 loop: CASSDRTFGTEAFF. DNA of the CDR3: TGTGCCAGCAGTGACAGAACTTTTGGCACTGAAGCTTTCTTT.